Given below is one T cell receptor (beta chain) in context. Its antigen is not known. An end of the junction differs from the germline gene, which may be a read error. Regarding the study as a whole: Tumor memory CD4+ T cell TCR gene usage was found to cluster with blood and lymph node memory CD4+ cells and with lymph node naive CD4+ cells.

TCRdb itself ran the 5' RACE reads through MiXCR, one entry per CDR3 protein. The top ten clones hold about an eighth of a sample with just under 6,000 distinct CDR3 sequences, over 50% of them seen once. The CDR3 contains 15 residues. Germline lookup yields CDR1 SSHAT and CDR2 FNYEAQ (reference sequence). The sample consisted of naive CD4+ T cells sorted from blood. Subset here: naive CD4+ T cells, CD4+CD45RA+CD25-. The receptor was isolated from a female donor with breast cancer. The genes are TRBV7-7 and TRBJ2-1; D perhaps matches TRBD2 (5 bases). The chain's CDR3 is CASSHNPSAPGEQFF. The DNA of the CDR3 is TGTGCTAGCAGCCATAACCCGTCCGCCCCGGGGGAGCAGTTCTTC.